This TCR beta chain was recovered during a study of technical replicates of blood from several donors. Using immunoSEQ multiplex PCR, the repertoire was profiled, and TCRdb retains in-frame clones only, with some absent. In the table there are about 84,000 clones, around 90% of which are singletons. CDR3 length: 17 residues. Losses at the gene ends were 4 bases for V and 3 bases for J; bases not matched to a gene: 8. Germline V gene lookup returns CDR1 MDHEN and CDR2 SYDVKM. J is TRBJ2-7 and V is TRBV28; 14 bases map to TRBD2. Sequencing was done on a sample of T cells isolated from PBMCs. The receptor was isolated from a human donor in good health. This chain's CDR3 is CASSSGLAGGADYEQYF. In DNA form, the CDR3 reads TGTGCCAGCAGTTCAGGACTAGCGGGAGGTGCGGACTACGAGCAGTACTTC.